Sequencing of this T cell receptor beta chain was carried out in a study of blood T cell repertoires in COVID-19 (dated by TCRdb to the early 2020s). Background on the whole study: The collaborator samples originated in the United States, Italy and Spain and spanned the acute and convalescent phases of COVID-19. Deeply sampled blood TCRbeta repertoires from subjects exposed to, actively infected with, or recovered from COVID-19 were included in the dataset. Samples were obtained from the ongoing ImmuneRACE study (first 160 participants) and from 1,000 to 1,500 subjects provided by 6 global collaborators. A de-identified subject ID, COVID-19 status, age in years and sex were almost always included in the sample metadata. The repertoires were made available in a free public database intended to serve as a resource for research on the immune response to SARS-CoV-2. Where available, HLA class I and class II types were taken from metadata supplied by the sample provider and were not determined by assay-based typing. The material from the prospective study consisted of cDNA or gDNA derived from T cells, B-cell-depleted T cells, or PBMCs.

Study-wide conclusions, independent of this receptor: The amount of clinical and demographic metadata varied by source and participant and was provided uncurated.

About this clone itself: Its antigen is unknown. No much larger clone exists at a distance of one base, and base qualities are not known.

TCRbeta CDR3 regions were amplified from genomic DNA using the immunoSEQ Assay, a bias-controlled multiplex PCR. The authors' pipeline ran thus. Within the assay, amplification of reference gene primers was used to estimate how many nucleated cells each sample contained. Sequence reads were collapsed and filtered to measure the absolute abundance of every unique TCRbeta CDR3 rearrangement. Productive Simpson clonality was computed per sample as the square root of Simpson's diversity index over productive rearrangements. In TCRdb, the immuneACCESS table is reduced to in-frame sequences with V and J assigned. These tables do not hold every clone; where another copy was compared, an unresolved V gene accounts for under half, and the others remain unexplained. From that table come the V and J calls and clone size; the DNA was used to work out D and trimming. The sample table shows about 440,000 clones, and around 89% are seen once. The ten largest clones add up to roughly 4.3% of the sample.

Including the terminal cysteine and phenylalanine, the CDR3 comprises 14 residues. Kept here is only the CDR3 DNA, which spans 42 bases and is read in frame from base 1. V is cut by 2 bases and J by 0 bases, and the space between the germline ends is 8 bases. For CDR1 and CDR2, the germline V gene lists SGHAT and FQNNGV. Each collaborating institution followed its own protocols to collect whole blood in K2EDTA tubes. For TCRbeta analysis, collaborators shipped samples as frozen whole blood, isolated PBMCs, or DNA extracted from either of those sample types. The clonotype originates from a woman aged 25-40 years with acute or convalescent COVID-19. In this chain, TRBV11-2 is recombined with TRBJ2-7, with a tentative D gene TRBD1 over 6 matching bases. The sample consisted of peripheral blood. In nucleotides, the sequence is TGTGCCAGCAGCTTACAGGGGAGCTCCTACGAGCAGTACTTC. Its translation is CASSLQGSSYEQYF.